The 9 T cell receptor beta chains below were found in one sample sequenced in a study of T cell changes during pregnancy in multiple sclerosis. This table comes from immunoSEQ multiplex PCR, and its TCRdb copy is limited to in-frame clones, with some not included. The sample lists approximately 89,000 clones; approximately 93% were seen once. Material: peripheral blood, obtained after pregnancy. The source is a female donor in good health, enrolled as a control in a pregnancy study.

The J gene is TRBJ2-3, the V gene TRBV9; D might be TRBD2 (6 bases). V was clipped by 4 bases and J by 2 bases, with 11 bases between them. CDR1 is SGDLS and CDR2 is YYNGEE in the germline V gene. The CDR3 sequence is 14 residues long. The CDR3 loop reads CASSPGLLTDTQYF. For the CDR3, the DNA is TGTGCCAGCAGCCCCGGACTACTCACAGATACGCAGTATTTT.

V gene TRBV6-4 combines with J gene TRBJ1-1; D remains unclear. V lost 0 bases and J lost 7, with 18 bases in between. Germline V gives CDR1 MRHNA, CDR2 SNTAGT. The CDR3 is made up of 16 amino acids. This chain's CDR3 is CASSDSKLLKLFEAFF. The DNA of the CDR3 is TGTGCCAGCAGTGACTCGAAACTCCTGAAACTCTTTGAAGCTTTCTTT.

The chain joins TRBV25-1 to TRBJ1-1; 8 bases map to TRBD1. Trimming took 1 base from V and 4 from J; bases not matched to a gene: 5. The CDR3 runs 15 residues. Germline V lookup: CDR1 MGHDK, CDR2 SYGVNS. CDR3 DNA sequence: TGTGCCAGCAGTGAATCCCACAGGGGGGTCACTGAAGCTTTCTTT. Translated, it gives CASSESHRGVTEAFF. The complete variable domain, with remaining parts taken from reference TRBV25-1 and TRBJ1-1, reads EADIYQTPRYLVIGTGKKITLECSQTMGHDKMYWYQQDPGMELHLIHYSYGVNSTEKGDLSSESTVSRIRTEHFPLTLESARPSHTSQYLCASSESHRGVTEAFFGQGTRLTVV.

The chain has TRBV28 and TRBJ1-1, with a tentative D call TRBD1 (5 bases). The CDR3 covers 14 residues. V gave up 4 bases and J gave up 5 bases, with 14 bases separating them. Germline V CDR1 and CDR2: MDHEN, SYDVKM. The DNA of the CDR3 is TGTGCCAGCAGTTCGGCCGGGGGGTGGACTGAAGCTTTCTTT. The encoded protein is CASSSAGGWTEAFF.

This clone has just one count. This chain connects TRBV13 to TRBJ2-1, with D possibly matching TRBD2 (6 bases). V shed 6 bases and J shed 8 bases, with 14 bases lying between them. Germline CDR1 PRHDT, CDR2 FYEKMQ (reference sequence). This CDR3 contains 13 residues. CDR3 sequence reads: CASSPGGIDEQFF. The CDR3 DNA sequence: TGTGCCAGCAGTCCCGGAGGGATCGATGAGCAGTTCTTC. Variable domain in full (rest from reference TRBV13 and TRBJ2-1): AAGVIQSPRHLIKEKRETATLKCYPIPRHDTVYWYQQGPGQDPQFLISFYEKMQSDKGSIPDRFSAQQFSDYHSELNMSSLELGDSALYFCASSPGGIDEQFFGPGTRLTVL.

J is TRBJ2-1 and V is TRBV4-1; maybe TRBD2 (6 bases). The germline V and J ends were trimmed by 0 bases and 1 base, with 10 bases remaining between them. Germline V lookup: CDR1 MGHRA, CDR2 YSYEKL. CDR3 length equals 16 residues. In DNA form, the CDR3 reads TGCGCCAGCAGCCAAGATTATAGCGGTTCCTACAATGAGCAGTTCTTC. As protein: CASSQDYSGSYNEQFF.

The J gene is TRBJ2-3, the V gene TRBV6-5; D might be TRBD1 (5 bases). The germline V gene encodes CDR1 MNHEY and CDR2 SVGAGI. Between the trimmed V and J ends, which lost 8 bases and 4 bases, there was a span of 13 bases. There are 13 residues in the CDR3. CDR3 sequence (DNA): TGTGCCAGCGGGTACAGGTACCCAGATACGCAGTATTTT. This codes for CASGYRYPDTQYF.

The rearrangement links TRBV11-3 to TRBJ2-7; weak D call: TRBD2 (6 bases). Germline V gene data show CDR1 as SGHNT and CDR2 as YENEEA. Trimming removed 6 bases at V and 0 bases at J, with 15 bases between. CDR3 length: 15 amino acids. CDR3 in DNA: TGTGCCAGCAGTCCTCGGGCGGGGAGCTCCTACGAGCAGTACTTC. Amino acids: CASSPRAGSSYEQYF.

The rearrangement joins TRBV6-6 to TRBJ1-1; the D is unclear. CDR1 is MNHNY, CDR2 SVGAGI, per germline (reference sequence). This CDR3 is 12 amino acids long. V was trimmed by 2 bases and J by 8 bases, leaving 9 bases between them. CDR3 sequence: CASSYEAAEAFF. DNA for the CDR3: TGTGCCAGCAGTTACGAGGCGGCCGAAGCTTTCTTT.